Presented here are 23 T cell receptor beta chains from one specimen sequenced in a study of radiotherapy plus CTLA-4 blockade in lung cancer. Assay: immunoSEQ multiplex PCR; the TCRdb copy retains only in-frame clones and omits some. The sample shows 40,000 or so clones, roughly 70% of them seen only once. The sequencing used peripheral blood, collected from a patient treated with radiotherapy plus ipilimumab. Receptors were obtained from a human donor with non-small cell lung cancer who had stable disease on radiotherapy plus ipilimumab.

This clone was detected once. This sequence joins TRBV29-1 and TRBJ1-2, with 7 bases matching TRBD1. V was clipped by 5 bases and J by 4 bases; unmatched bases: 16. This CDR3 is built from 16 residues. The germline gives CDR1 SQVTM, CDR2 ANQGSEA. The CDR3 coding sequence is TGCAGCGTTTATTCCCCCAGACAGGGCCGATCCTATGGCTACACCTTC. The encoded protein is CSVYSPRQGRSYGYTF.

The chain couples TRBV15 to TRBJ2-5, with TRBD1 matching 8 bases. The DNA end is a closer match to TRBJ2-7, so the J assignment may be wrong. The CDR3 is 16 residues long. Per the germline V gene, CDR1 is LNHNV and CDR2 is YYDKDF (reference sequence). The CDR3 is CATSREAQGASYEQYF. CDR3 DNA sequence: TGTGCCACCAGCAGAGAGGCGCAGGGGGCCTCCTACGAGCAGTACTTC.

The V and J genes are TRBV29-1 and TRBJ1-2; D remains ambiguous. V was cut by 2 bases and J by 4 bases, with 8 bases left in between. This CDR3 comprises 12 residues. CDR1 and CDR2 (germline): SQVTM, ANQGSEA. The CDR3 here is CSVEIGFYGYTF. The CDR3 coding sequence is TGCAGCGTTGAAATCGGGTTCTATGGCTACACCTTC.

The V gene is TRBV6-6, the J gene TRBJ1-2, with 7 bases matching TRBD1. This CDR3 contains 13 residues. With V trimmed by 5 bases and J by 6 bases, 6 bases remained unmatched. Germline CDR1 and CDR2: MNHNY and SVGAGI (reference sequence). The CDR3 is CASSDQGVDGYTF. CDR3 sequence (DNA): TGTGCCAGCAGTGATCAGGGGGTAGATGGCTACACCTTC.

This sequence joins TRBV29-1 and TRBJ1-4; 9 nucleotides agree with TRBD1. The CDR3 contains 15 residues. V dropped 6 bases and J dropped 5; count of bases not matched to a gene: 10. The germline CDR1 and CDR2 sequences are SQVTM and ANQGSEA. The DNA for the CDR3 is TGCAGCGTCAACTCCTGGGGGACAGGGAATGAAAAACTGTTTTTT. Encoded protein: CSVNSWGTGNEKLFF.

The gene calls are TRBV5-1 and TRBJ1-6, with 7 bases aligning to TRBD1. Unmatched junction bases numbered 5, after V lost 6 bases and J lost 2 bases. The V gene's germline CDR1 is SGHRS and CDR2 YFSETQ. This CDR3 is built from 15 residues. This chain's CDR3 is CASKPDRAYNSPLHF. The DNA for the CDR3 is TGCGCCAGCAAACCTGACAGGGCCTATAATTCACCCCTCCACTTT. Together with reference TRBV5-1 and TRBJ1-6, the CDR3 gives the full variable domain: KAGVTQTPRYLIKTRGQQVTLSCSPISGHRSVSWYQQTPGQGLQFLFEYFSETQRNKGNFPGRFSGRQFSNSRSEMNVSTLELGDSALYLCASKPDRAYNSPLHFGNGTRLTVT.

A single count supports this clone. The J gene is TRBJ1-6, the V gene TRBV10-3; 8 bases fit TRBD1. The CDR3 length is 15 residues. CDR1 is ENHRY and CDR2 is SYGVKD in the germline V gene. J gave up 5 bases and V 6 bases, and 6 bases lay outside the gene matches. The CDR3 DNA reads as TGTGCCATCAGGGGGGGACAGGTCGATAATTCACCCCTCCACTTT. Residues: CAIRGGQVDNSPLHF.

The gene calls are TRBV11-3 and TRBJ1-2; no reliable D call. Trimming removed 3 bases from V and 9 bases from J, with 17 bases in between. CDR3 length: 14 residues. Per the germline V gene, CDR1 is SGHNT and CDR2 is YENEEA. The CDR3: CASSFTGNTARYTF. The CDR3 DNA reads TGTGCCAGCAGCTTTACCGGGAACACAGCTCGCTACACCTTC.

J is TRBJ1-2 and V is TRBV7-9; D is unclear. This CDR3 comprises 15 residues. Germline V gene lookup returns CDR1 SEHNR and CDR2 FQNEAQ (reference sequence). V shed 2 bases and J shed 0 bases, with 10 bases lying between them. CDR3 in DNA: TGTGCCAGCAGCTTAACCGGTCTTTCTAACTATGGCTACACCTTC. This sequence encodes CASSLTGLSNYGYTF. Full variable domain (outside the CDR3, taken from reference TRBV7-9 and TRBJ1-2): DTGVSQNPRHKITKRGQNVTFRCDPISEHNRLYWYRQTLGQGPEFLTYFQNEAQLEKSRLLSDRFSAERPKGSFSTLEIQRTEQGDSAMYLCASSLTGLSNYGYTFGSGTRLTVV.

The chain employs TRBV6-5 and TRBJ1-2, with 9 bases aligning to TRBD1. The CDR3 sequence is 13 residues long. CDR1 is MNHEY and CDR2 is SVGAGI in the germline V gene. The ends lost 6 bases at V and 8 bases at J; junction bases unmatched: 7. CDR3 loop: CASSRTGDGGYTF. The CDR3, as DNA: TGTGCCAGCAGCCGGACAGGGGATGGGGGCTACACCTTC.

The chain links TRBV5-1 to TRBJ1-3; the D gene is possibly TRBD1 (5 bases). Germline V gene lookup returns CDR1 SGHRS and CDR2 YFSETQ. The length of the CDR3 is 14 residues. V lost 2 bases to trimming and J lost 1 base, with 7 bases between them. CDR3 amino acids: CASSLGESGNTIYF. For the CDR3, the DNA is TGCGCCAGCAGCTTAGGGGAATCTGGAAACACCATATATTTT.

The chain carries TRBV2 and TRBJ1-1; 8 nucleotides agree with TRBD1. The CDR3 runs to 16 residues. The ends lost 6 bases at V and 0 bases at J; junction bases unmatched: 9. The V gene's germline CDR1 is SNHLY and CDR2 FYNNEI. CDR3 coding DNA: TGTGCCAGCAGGACAGGGGTTGGTAGGATGAACACTGAAGCTTTCTTT. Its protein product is CASRTGVGRMNTEAFF.

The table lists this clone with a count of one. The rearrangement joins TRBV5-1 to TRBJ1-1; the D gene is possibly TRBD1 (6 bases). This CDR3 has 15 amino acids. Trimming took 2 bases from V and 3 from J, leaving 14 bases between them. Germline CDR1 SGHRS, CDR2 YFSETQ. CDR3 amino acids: CASSFQGRGDTEAFF. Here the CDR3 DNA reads TGCGCCAGCAGCTTCCAGGGGAGGGGAGACACTGAAGCTTTCTTT. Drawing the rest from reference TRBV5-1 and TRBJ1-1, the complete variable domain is KAGVTQTPRYLIKTRGQQVTLSCSPISGHRSVSWYQQTPGQGLQFLFEYFSETQRNKGNFPGRFSGRQFSNSRSEMNVSTLELGDSALYLCASSFQGRGDTEAFFGQGTRLTVV.

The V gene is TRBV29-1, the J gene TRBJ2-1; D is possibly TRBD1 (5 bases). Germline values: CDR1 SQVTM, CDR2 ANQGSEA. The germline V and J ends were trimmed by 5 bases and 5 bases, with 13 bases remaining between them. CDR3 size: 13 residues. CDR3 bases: TGCAGCGTTCTAGGGGTAGGGGACAATGAGCAGTTCTTC. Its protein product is CSVLGVGDNEQFF.

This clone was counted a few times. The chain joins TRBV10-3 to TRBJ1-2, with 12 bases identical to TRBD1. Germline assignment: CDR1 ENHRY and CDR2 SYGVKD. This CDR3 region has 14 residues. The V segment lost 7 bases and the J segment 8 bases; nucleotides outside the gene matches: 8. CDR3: CAITRGQGAGGYTF. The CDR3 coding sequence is TGTGCCATCACTCGGGGACAGGGGGCTGGGGGCTACACCTTC.

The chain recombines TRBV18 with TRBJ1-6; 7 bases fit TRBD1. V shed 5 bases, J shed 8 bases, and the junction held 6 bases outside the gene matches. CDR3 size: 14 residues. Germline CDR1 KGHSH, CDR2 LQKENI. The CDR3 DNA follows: TGTGCCAGCTCATCGACAGGGATGGATTCACCCCTCCACTTT. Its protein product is CASSSTGMDSPLHF.

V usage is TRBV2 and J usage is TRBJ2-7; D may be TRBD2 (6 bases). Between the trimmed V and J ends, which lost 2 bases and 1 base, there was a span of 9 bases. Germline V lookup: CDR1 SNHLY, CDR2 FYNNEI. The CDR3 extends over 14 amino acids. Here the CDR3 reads CASSELAKSYEQYF. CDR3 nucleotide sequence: TGTGCCAGCAGTGAACTAGCGAAATCCTACGAGCAGTACTTC.

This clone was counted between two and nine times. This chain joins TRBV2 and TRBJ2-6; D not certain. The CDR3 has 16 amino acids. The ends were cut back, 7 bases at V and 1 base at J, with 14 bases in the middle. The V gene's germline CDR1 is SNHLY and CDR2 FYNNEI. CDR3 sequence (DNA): TGTGCCAGCACCGCGCAAAGTAGATCTGGGGCCAACGTCCTGACTTTC. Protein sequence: CASTAQSRSGANVLTF.

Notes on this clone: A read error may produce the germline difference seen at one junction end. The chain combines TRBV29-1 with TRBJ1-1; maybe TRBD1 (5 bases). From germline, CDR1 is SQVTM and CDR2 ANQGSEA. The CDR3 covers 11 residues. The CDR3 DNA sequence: TGCGGCGTCGGGACTTACACTGAAGCTTTCTTT. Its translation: CGVGTYTEAFF. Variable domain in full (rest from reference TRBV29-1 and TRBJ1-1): SAVISQKPSRDICQRGTSLTIQCQVDSQVTMMFWYRQQPGQSLTLIATANQGSEATYESGFVIDKFPISRPNLTFSTLTVSNMSPEDSSIYLCGVGTYTEAFFGQGTRLTVV.

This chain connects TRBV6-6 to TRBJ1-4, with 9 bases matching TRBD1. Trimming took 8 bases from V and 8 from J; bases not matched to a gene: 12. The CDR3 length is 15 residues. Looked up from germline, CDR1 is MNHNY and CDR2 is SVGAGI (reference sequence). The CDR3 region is CASARGGTGTEKLFF. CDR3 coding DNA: TGTGCCAGCGCTAGGGGGGGGACAGGGACGGAAAAACTGTTTTTT.

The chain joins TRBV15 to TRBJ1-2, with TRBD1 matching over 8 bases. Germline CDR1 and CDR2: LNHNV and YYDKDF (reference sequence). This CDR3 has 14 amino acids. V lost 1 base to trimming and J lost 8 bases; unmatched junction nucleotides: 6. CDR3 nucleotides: TGTGCCACCAGCAGAGGTCTGGACAGGGAGGGCTACACCTTC. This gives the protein CATSRGLDREGYTF.

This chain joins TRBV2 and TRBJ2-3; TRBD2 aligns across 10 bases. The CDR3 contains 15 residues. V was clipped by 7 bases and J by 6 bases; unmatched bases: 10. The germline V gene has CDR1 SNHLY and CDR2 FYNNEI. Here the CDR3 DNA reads TGTGCCAGCACGTCTAGCGGGGGCGAGTGGGATACGCAGTATTTT. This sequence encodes CASTSSGGEWDTQYF.

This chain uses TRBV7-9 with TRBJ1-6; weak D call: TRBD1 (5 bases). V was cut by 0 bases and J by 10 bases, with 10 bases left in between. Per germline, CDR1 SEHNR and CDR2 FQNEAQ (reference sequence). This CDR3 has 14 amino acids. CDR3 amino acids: CASSLAGHGSPLHF. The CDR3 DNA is TGTGCCAGCAGCTTAGCGGGGCACGGCTCACCCCTCCACTTT.